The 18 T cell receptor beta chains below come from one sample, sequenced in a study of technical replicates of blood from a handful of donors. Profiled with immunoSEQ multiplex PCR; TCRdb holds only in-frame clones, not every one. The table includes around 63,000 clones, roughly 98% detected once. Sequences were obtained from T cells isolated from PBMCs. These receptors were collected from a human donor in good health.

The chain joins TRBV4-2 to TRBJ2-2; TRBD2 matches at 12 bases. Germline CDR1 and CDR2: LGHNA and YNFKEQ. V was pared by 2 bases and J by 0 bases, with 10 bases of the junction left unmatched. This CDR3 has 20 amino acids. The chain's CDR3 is CASSQRLLAGGFANTGELFF. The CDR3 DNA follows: TGTGCCAGCAGCCAAAGGTTGCTAGCGGGAGGGTTCGCGAACACCGGGGAGCTGTTTTTT.

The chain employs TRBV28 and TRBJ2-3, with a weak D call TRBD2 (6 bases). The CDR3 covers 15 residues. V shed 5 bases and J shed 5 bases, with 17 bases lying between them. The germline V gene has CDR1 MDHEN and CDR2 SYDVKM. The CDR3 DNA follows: TGTGCCAGCAGTGCCCCGGAGGGCCGAGTAGATACGCAGTATTTT. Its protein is CASSAPEGRVDTQYF.

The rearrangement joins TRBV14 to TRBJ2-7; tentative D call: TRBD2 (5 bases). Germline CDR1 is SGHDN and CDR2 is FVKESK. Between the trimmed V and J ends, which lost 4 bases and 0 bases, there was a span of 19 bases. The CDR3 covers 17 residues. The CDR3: CASSPTSGIPSSYEQYF. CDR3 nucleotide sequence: TGTGCCAGCAGCCCAACCTCCGGGATCCCTAGCTCCTACGAGCAGTACTTC.

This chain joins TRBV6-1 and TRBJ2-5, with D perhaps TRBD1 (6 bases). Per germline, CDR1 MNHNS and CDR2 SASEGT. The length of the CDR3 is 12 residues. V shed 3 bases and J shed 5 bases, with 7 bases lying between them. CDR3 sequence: CASSEGAETQYF. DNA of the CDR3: TGTGCCAGCAGTGAGGGGGCGGAGACCCAGTACTTC.

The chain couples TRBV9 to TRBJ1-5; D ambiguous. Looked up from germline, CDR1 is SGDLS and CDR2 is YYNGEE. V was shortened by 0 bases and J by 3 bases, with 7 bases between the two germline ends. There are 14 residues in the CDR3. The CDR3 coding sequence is TGTGCCAGCAGCGTAGCAGGAAACAATCAGCCCCAGCATTTT. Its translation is CASSVAGNNQPQHF.

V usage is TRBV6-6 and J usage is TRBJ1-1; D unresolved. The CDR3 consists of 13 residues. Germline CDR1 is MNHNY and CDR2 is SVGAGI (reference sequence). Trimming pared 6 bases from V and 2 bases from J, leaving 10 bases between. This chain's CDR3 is CASRLNPNTEAFF. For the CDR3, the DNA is TGTGCCAGCAGGCTAAATCCCAACACTGAAGCTTTCTTT.

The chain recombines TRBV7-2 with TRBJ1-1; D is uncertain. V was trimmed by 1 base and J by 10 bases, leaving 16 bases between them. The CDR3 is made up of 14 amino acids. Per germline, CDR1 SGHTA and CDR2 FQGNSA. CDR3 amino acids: CASSLGFAGLGAFF. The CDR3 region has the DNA TGTGCCAGCAGCTTAGGCTTTGCGGGTCTAGGAGCTTTCTTT.

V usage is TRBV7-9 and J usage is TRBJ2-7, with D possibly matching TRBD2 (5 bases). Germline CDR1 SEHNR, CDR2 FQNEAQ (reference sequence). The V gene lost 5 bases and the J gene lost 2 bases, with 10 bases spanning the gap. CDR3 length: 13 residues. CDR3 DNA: TGTGCCAGCAGCCGCGGAGGAACCTACGAGCAGTACTTC. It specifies CASSRGGTYEQYF.

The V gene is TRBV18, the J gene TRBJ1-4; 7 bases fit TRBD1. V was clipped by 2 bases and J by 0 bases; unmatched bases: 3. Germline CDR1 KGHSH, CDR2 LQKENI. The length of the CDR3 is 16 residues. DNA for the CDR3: TGTGCCAGCTCACCAAGGGACAGTCCAACTAATGAAAAACTGTTTTTT. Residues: CASSPRDSPTNEKLFF.

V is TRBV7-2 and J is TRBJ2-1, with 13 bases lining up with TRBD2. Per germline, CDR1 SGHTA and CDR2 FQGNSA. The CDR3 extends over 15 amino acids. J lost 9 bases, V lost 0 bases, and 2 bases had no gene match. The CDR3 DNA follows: TGTGCCAGCAGCTTAGCACTAGCGGGGGGGCGTGAGCAGTTCTTC. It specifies CASSLALAGGREQFF.

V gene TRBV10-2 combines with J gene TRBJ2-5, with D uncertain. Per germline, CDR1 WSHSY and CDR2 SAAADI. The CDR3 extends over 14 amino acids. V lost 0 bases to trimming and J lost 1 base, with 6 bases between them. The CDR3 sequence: CASSESNSQETQYF. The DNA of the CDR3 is TGCGCCAGCAGTGAGTCGAACTCCCAAGAGACCCAGTACTTC.

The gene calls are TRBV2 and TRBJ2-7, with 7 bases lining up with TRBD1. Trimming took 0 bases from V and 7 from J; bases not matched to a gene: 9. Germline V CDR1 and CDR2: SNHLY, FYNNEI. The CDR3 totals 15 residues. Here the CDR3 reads CASSEAGQDRSEQYF. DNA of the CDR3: TGTGCCAGCAGTGAAGCTGGACAGGACAGGTCGGAGCAGTACTTC.

The CDR3 bases are TGTGCCAGCAGTTTTATAGGGGACAGGATTACACCTTTCACCTACGAGCAGTACTTC. The encoded protein is CASSFIGDRITPFTYEQYF. V and J are TRBV28 and TRBJ2-7; TRBD1 agrees at 8 bases. Germline V gene sequence: CDR1 MDHEN, CDR2 SYDVKM. The CDR3 contains 19 residues. J was trimmed by 2 bases and V by 3 bases; bases with no gene match: 18. The full variable domain, completed using reference TRBV28 and TRBJ2-7, is DVKVTQSSRYLVKRTGEKVFLECVQDMDHENMFWYRQDPGLGLRLIYFSYDVKMKEKGDIPEGYSVSREKKERFSLILESASTNQTSMYLCASSFIGDRITPFTYEQYFGPGTRLTVT.

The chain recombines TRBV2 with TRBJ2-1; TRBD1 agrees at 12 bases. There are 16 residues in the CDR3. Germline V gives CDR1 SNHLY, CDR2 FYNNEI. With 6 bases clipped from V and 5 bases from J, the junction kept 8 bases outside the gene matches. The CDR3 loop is CASRGTGGMIDNEQFF. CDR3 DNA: TGTGCCAGCAGGGGGACAGGGGGCATGATCGACAATGAGCAGTTCTTC.

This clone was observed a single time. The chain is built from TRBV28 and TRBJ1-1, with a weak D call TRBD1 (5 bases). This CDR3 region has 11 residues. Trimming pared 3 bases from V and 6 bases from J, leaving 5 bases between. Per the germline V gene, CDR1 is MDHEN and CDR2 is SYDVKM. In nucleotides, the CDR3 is TGTGCCAGCAGTTTGACAGCTGAAGCTTTCTTT. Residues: CASSLTAEAFF.

The CDR3 loop reads CASSTEGTGVSYEQYF. The DNA for the CDR3 is TGTGCCAGCAGTACCGAGGGGACAGGGGTGTCCTACGAGCAGTACTTC. The J gene is TRBJ2-7, the V gene TRBV28, with TRBD1 identical over 10 bases. V trimming: 5 bases; J trimming: 1 base; junction bases outside the gene matches: 8. The CDR3 extends over 16 amino acids. Germline loops: CDR1 MDHEN, CDR2 SYDVKM.

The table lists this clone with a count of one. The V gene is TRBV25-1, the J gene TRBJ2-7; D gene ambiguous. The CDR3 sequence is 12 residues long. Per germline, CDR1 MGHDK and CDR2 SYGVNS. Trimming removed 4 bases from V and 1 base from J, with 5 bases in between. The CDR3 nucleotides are TGTGCCAGCAGTGTCTATTCCTACGAGCAGTACTTC. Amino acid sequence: CASSVYSYEQYF.

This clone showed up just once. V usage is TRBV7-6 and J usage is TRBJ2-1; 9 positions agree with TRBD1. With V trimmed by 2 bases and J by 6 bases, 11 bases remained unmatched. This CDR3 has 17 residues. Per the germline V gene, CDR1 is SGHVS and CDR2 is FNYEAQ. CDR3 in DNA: TGTGCCAGCAGCTTACGGAACCGGGACAGGGTGCCCAATGAGCAGTTCTTC. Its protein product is CASSLRNRDRVPNEQFF.